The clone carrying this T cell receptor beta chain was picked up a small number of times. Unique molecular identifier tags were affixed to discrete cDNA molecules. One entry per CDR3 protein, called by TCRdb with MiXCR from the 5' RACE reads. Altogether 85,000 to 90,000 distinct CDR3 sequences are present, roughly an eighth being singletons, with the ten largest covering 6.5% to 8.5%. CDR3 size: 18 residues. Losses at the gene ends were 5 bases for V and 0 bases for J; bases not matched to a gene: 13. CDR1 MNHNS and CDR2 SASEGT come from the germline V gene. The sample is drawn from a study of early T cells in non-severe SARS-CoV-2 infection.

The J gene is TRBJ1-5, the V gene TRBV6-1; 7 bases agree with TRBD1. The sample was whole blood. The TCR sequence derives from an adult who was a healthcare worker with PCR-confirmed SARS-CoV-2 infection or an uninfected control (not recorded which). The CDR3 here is CASSTRQGVGFSNQPQHF. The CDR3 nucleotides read TGTGCCAGCAGTACCCGACAGGGTGTGGGTTTTAGCAATCAGCCCCAGCATTTT.